Following are 28 T cell receptor beta chains from one sample sequenced in a study of beta chain features in type 1 diabetes. Every bit of the isolated RNA underwent reverse transcription, so sequencing read expressed TCRB transcripts. TCRdb keeps only in-frame clones here, not all; method: immunoSEQ multiplex PCR. This table has about 360,000 clones, roughly 12% appearing once. Sequencing was carried out using naive CD4+ T cells from blood. Receptors originate from a man between 18 and 35 years old in good health.

This clone was observed a handful of times. V is TRBV18 and J is TRBJ2-2; possible D gene TRBD1, 6 bases. This CDR3 comprises 16 residues. V was cut by 0 bases and J by 4 bases, with 12 bases left in between. The germline V gene has CDR1 KGHSH and CDR2 LQKENI. The CDR3 DNA reads TGTGCCAGCTCACCACCGAAACAGGGTGGCACCGGGGAGCTGTTTTTT. As protein: CASSPPKQGGTGELFF. The variable domain in full, with the rest retrieved from reference TRBV18 and TRBJ2-2, is NAGVMQNPRHLVRRRGQEARLRCSPMKGHSHVYWYRQLPEEGLKFMVYLQKENIIDESGMPKERFSAEFPKEGPSILRIQQVVRGDSAAYFCASSPPKQGGTGELFFGEGSRLTVL.

The chain is built from TRBV5-1 and TRBJ1-2; 7 bases match TRBD1. There are 13 residues in the CDR3. The germline V gene has CDR1 SGHRS and CDR2 YFSETQ. With 0 bases clipped from V and 8 bases from J, the junction kept 4 bases outside the gene matches. CDR3 in amino acids: CASSLGQGEGYTF. The CDR3 region has the DNA TGCGCCAGCAGCTTGGGGCAGGGGGAAGGCTACACCTTC.

A few counts support this clone. The chain links TRBV10-3 to TRBJ2-1, with 12 positions matching TRBD2. V shed 7 bases and J 6 bases; nucleotides not matched to a gene: 7. The CDR3 runs 15 residues. Germline-derived CDR1 and CDR2 are ENHRY and SYGVKD. CDR3: CAIMRTSGNVNEQFF. CDR3 nucleotide sequence: TGTGCCATCATGAGGACTAGCGGGAATGTCAATGAGCAGTTCTTC.

In this sample, this clone turned up a few times. Other DNA sequences in the sample encode the same CDR3. The chain carries TRBV7-2 and TRBJ2-2; D gene unclear. The germline V gene has CDR1 SGHTA and CDR2 FQGNSA. CDR3 length equals 13 residues. V lost 0 bases and J lost 8, with 7 bases in between. CDR3 amino acids: CASSLALGGELFF. The CDR3, as DNA: TGTGCCAGCAGCTTAGCCCTAGGAGGGGAGCTGTTTTTT.

The chain has TRBV7-8 and TRBJ2-1; 9 bases match TRBD1. Losses at the gene ends were 5 bases for V and 12 bases for J; bases not matched to a gene: 17. This CDR3 is 16 amino acids long. CDR1 and CDR2 from the germline V gene are SGHVS and FQNEAQ. In DNA, the CDR3 is TGTGCCAGCAGCCTTGCGACGGGACAGGGACCCCGTTGGCAGTTCTTC. This gives the protein CASSLATGQGPRWQFF. Based on the CDR3 plus reference TRBV7-8 and TRBJ2-1, the full variable domain is GAGVSQSPRYKVAKRGQDVALRCDPISGHVSLFWYQQALGQGPEFLTYFQNEAQLDKSGLPSDRFFAERPEGSVSTLKIQRTQQEDSAVYLCASSLATGQGPRWQFFGPGTRLTVL.

This clone was found a few times. The J gene is TRBJ1-1, the V gene TRBV5-1; the match to TRBD1 covers 7 bases. The V segment lost 5 bases and the J segment 4 bases; nucleotides outside the gene matches: 5. The CDR3 is 13 amino acids. Per the germline V gene, CDR1 is SGHRS and CDR2 is YFSETQ. CDR3 region: CASSQQGSTEAFF. The DNA of the CDR3 is TGCGCCAGCAGTCAACAGGGGAGCACTGAAGCTTTCTTT. The variable domain in full, completed from reference TRBV5-1 and TRBJ1-1, reads KAGVTQTPRYLIKTRGQQVTLSCSPISGHRSVSWYQQTPGQGLQFLFEYFSETQRNKGNFPGRFSGRQFSNSRSEMNVSTLELGDSALYLCASSQQGSTEAFFGQGTRLTVV.

In its sample, this clone was seen a few times. This chain links TRBV4-2 with TRBJ1-4; 10 bases are shared with TRBD1. Germline CDR1 reads LGHNA; CDR2 reads YNFKEQ. Trimming removed 1 base from V and 6 bases from J; junction bases left unmatched: 5. This CDR3 region has 16 residues. DNA for the CDR3: TGTGCCAGCAGCCAAGTTCTCGGGACAGGGGATGAAAAACTGTTTTTT. Residues: CASSQVLGTGDEKLFF.

The chain employs TRBV19 and TRBJ1-2; no definite D call. The V end was cut by 0 bases, the J end by 8 bases, with 16 bases between. The CDR3 contains 15 residues. Germline V gene sequence: CDR1 LNHDA, CDR2 SQIVND (reference sequence). CDR3 in amino acids: CASSIDLRWSRGYTF. The DNA of the CDR3 is TGTGCCAGTAGTATAGATCTAAGGTGGAGTCGCGGCTACACCTTC.

This clone has at least ten counts. In nucleotides, the CDR3 is TGCGCCAGCAGCCCCGGACAGGCCCCCTACGAGCAGTACTTC. Amino acids: CASSPGQAPYEQYF. V is TRBV4-3 and J is TRBJ2-7, with 7 bases matching TRBD1. Germline loops: CDR1 LGHNA, CDR2 YSLEER. The CDR3 consists of 14 residues. Germline trimming cut 4 bases from V and 2 bases from J; bases unmatched to any gene: 5.

The V and J genes are TRBV7-2 and TRBJ2-1; D might be TRBD2 (5 bases). The CDR3 is made up of 14 amino acids. V was clipped by 1 base and J by 8 bases, with 12 bases between them. Germline V gene data show CDR1 as SGHTA and CDR2 as FQGNSA. CDR3 in DNA: TGTGCCAGCAGCTTAGAACTAGTCATCGATGAGCAGTTCTTC. This codes for CASSLELVIDEQFF.

The CDR3 is CASRASGTETQYF. CDR3 DNA sequence: TGTGCCAGCAGGGCTAGCGGGACGGAGACCCAGTACTTC. This sequence joins TRBV6-1 and TRBJ2-5, with TRBD2 matching 9 bases. Looked up from germline, CDR1 is MNHNS and CDR2 is SASEGT. V lost 6 bases, J lost 5 bases, and 4 bases stayed unmatched. The CDR3 extends over 13 amino acids.

This chain links TRBV5-4 with TRBJ2-4; TRBD2 agrees at 14 bases. V lost 4 bases, J lost 3 bases, and 9 bases stayed unmatched. This CDR3 region has 18 residues. Per germline, CDR1 SGHNT and CDR2 YYREEE (reference sequence). In nucleotides, the CDR3 is TGTGCCAGCAGCGGGGGACTAGCGGGAGCACTAGGCAAAAACATTCAGTACTTC. It specifies CASSGGLAGALGKNIQYF.

Only a few counts were recorded for this clone. This chain links TRBV5-6 with TRBJ2-6; D may be TRBD1 (6 bases). In germline, CDR1 is SGHDT, CDR2 YYEEEE. CDR3 length: 17 amino acids. The V and J ends lost 4 bases and 2 bases respectively, with 16 bases between them. CDR3 residues: CASSPQQGATGANVLTF. CDR3 sequence (DNA): TGTGCCAGCAGCCCCCAACAGGGAGCAACTGGGGCCAACGTCCTGACTTTC.

The J gene is TRBJ1-1, the V gene TRBV7-9; TRBD1 aligns across 8 bases. Germline trimming cut 5 bases from V and 2 bases from J; bases unmatched to any gene: 7. Germline CDR1 and CDR2: SEHNR and FQNEAQ (reference sequence). The CDR3 covers 15 residues. CDR3 protein: CASSRTGMGNTEAFF. DNA of the CDR3: TGTGCCAGCAGCCGGACAGGGATGGGAAACACTGAAGCTTTCTTT.

This clone was seen a few times. The chain joins TRBV9 to TRBJ2-7; the match to TRBD2 covers 13 bases. The CDR3 sequence is 17 residues long. V was pared by 0 bases and J by 1 base, with 4 bases of the junction left unmatched. Per germline, CDR1 SGDLS and CDR2 YYNGEE. The CDR3 nucleotides are TGTGCCAGCAGCGTAGCTCCGGGACTAGCGGGGTCCTACGAGCAGTACTTC. As protein: CASSVAPGLAGSYEQYF. The full variable domain, rest sourced from reference TRBV9 and TRBJ2-7, is DSGVTQTPKHLITATGQRVTLRCSPRSGDLSVYWYQQSLDQGLQFLIQYYNGEERAKGNILERFSAQQFPDLHSELNLSSLELGDSALYFCASSVAPGLAGSYEQYFGPGTRLTVT.

V usage is TRBV18 and J usage is TRBJ2-7, with TRBD2 matching 11 bases. The V gene end was trimmed by 5 bases and the J gene end by 4 bases; junction bases not matched to a gene: 4. CDR1 is KGHSH and CDR2 is LQKENI in the germline V gene. The CDR3 has 14 amino acids. CDR3 sequence: CASSSGLAEYEQYF. The CDR3 region has the DNA TGTGCCAGCTCATCGGGACTAGCGGAGTACGAGCAGTACTTC. The complete variable domain, with remaining parts taken from reference TRBV18 and TRBJ2-7, reads NAGVMQNPRHLVRRRGQEARLRCSPMKGHSHVYWYRQLPEEGLKFMVYLQKENIIDESGMPKERFSAEFPKEGPSILRIQQVVRGDSAAYFCASSSGLAEYEQYFGPGTRLTVT.

V gene TRBV2 combines with J gene TRBJ2-2; 9 bases are a match to TRBD2. Germline lookup yields CDR1 SNHLY and CDR2 FYNNEI. The CDR3 extends over 16 amino acids. Trimming removed 6 bases from V and 4 bases from J; junction bases left unmatched: 9. DNA of the CDR3: TGTGCCAGCAGAGTTGGGCGGGAGGGCCCCACCGGGGAGCTGTTTTTT. It translates to CASRVGREGPTGELFF.

The chain carries TRBV7-2 and TRBJ2-5, with 7 bases fitting TRBD2. The V segment lost 3 bases and the J segment 5 bases; nucleotides outside the gene matches: 3. The germline V gene has CDR1 SGHTA and CDR2 FQGNSA. The CDR3 covers 13 residues. The chain's CDR3 is CASSLPGGETQYF. CDR3 sequence (DNA): TGTGCCAGCAGCTTGCCCGGGGGGGAGACCCAGTACTTC. Looking up the rest from reference TRBV7-2 and TRBJ2-5 gives the full variable domain: GAGVSQSPSNKVTEKGKDVELRCDPISGHTALYWYRQSLGQGLEFLIYFQGNSAPDKSGLPSDRFSAERTGGSVSTLTIQRTQQEDSAVYLCASSLPGGETQYFGPGTRLLVL.

This clone occurred a few times. Other DNA sequences within the sample encode an identical CDR3. CDR3 DNA: TGTGCCAGCAGCTTACTGAACACCGGGGAGCTGTTTTTT. Its protein product is CASSLLNTGELFF. The V call is TRBV7-9, the J call TRBJ2-2; the D is unclear. The CDR3 loop spans 13 amino acids. Germline V gene sequence: CDR1 SEHNR, CDR2 FQNEAQ (reference sequence). Trimming took 2 bases from V and 1 from J, leaving 2 bases between them.

There are a few counts of this clone. This CDR3 reads CAWDRYNQPQHF. CDR3 bases: TGTGCCTGGGACAGGTACAATCAGCCCCAGCATTTT. The rearrangement uses TRBV30 and TRBJ1-5, with D possibly matching TRBD1 (6 bases). V lost 5 bases and J lost 3, with 8 bases in between. The germline gives CDR1 GTSNPN, CDR2 SVGIG (reference sequence). CDR3 length equals 12 residues. Full variable domain (missing parts from reference TRBV30 and TRBJ1-5): SQTIHQWPATLVQPVGSPLSLECTVEGTSNPNLYWYRQAAGRGLQLLFYSVGIGQISSEVPQNLSASRPQDRQFILSSKKLLLSDSGFYLCAWDRYNQPQHFGDGTRLSIL.

Only a few counts were recorded for this clone. The chain is built from TRBV5-1 and TRBJ2-3; D perhaps matches TRBD2 (6 bases). CDR3 size: 15 residues. V gave up 0 bases and J gave up 6 bases, with 14 bases separating them. CDR1 and CDR2 from the germline V gene are SGHRS and YFSETQ. The CDR3 loop reads CASSLATRGGDTQYF. In DNA form, the CDR3 reads TGCGCCAGCAGCTTGGCGACTAGGGGTGGGGATACGCAGTATTTT.

The chain carries TRBV30 and TRBJ2-3; a weak D match, TRBD1 (6 bases). Germline V gene data show CDR1 as GTSNPN and CDR2 as SVGIG (reference sequence). V lost 3 bases and J 8 bases, leaving 15 bases between the germline ends. This CDR3 is built from 13 residues. CDR3 region: CAWSPGQGSTQYF. The CDR3, as DNA: TGTGCCTGGAGCCCCGGGCAGGGGAGTACGCAGTATTTT.

There are a few counts of this clone. V gene TRBV29-1 combines with J gene TRBJ1-1; D remains ambiguous. The ends were cut back, 4 bases at V and 7 bases at J, with 10 bases in the middle. This CDR3 has 11 residues. From germline, CDR1 is SQVTM and CDR2 ANQGSEA. The CDR3 protein is CSVVVSGEAFF. CDR3 coding DNA: TGCAGCGTTGTGGTCTCGGGTGAAGCTTTCTTT.

The chain is built from TRBV2 and TRBJ2-5; 8 nucleotides align to TRBD2. The CDR3 runs to 17 residues. Germline V lookup: CDR1 SNHLY, CDR2 FYNNEI. The V gene end was trimmed by 4 bases and the J gene end by 0 bases; junction bases not matched to a gene: 10. Here the CDR3 DNA reads TGTGCCAGCAGTGCGGGGTTAGCGGGATCGTACCAAGAGACCCAGTACTTC. As protein: CASSAGLAGSYQETQYF. The variable domain in full, with the rest retrieved from reference TRBV2 and TRBJ2-5, is EPEVTQTPSHQVTQMGQEVILRCVPISNHLYFYWYRQILGQKVEFLVSFYNNEISEKSEIFDDQFSVERPDGSNFTLKIRSTKLEDSAMYFCASSAGLAGSYQETQYFGPGTRLLVL.

The rearrangement joins TRBV9 to TRBJ2-3, with 8 bases lining up with TRBD2. Losses at the gene ends were 0 bases for V and 5 bases for J; bases not matched to a gene: 8. CDR1 SGDLS and CDR2 YYNGEE come from the germline V gene. The CDR3 covers 16 residues. The DNA of the CDR3 is TGTGCCAGCAGCGTAGATAGCGGGATTGTTCAAGATACGCAGTATTTT. Translated, it gives CASSVDSGIVQDTQYF.

The rearrangement links TRBV7-9 to TRBJ1-2; no clear D gene. The CDR3 has 12 amino acids. Germline CDR1 is SEHNR and CDR2 is FQNEAQ (reference sequence). Trimming took 3 bases from V and 5 from J, leaving 7 bases between them. The CDR3 reads CASSFDQYGYTF. The CDR3 DNA follows: TGTGCCAGCAGCTTTGATCAGTATGGCTACACCTTC.

This clone was seen more than once but under ten times. V gene TRBV7-2 combines with J gene TRBJ1-5, with 7 bases aligning to TRBD1. This CDR3 has 14 amino acids. Germline V gene data show CDR1 as SGHTA and CDR2 as FQGNSA. J gave up 6 bases and V 5 bases, and 7 bases lay outside the gene matches. In nucleotides, the CDR3 is TGTGCCAGCAGCCTAGACAGGGTAGGTCAGCCCCAGCATTTT. It codes for CASSLDRVGQPQHF.

This clone was detected a few times. The chain carries TRBV7-9 and TRBJ2-5; TRBD2 matches 8 bases. There are 12 residues in the CDR3. CDR1 is SEHNR, CDR2 FQNEAQ, per germline (reference sequence). V was clipped by 9 bases and J by 5 bases; unmatched bases: 5. The CDR3 spells CASNGGAETQYF. The CDR3 DNA reads TGTGCCAGTAACGGGGGGGCCGAGACCCAGTACTTC.